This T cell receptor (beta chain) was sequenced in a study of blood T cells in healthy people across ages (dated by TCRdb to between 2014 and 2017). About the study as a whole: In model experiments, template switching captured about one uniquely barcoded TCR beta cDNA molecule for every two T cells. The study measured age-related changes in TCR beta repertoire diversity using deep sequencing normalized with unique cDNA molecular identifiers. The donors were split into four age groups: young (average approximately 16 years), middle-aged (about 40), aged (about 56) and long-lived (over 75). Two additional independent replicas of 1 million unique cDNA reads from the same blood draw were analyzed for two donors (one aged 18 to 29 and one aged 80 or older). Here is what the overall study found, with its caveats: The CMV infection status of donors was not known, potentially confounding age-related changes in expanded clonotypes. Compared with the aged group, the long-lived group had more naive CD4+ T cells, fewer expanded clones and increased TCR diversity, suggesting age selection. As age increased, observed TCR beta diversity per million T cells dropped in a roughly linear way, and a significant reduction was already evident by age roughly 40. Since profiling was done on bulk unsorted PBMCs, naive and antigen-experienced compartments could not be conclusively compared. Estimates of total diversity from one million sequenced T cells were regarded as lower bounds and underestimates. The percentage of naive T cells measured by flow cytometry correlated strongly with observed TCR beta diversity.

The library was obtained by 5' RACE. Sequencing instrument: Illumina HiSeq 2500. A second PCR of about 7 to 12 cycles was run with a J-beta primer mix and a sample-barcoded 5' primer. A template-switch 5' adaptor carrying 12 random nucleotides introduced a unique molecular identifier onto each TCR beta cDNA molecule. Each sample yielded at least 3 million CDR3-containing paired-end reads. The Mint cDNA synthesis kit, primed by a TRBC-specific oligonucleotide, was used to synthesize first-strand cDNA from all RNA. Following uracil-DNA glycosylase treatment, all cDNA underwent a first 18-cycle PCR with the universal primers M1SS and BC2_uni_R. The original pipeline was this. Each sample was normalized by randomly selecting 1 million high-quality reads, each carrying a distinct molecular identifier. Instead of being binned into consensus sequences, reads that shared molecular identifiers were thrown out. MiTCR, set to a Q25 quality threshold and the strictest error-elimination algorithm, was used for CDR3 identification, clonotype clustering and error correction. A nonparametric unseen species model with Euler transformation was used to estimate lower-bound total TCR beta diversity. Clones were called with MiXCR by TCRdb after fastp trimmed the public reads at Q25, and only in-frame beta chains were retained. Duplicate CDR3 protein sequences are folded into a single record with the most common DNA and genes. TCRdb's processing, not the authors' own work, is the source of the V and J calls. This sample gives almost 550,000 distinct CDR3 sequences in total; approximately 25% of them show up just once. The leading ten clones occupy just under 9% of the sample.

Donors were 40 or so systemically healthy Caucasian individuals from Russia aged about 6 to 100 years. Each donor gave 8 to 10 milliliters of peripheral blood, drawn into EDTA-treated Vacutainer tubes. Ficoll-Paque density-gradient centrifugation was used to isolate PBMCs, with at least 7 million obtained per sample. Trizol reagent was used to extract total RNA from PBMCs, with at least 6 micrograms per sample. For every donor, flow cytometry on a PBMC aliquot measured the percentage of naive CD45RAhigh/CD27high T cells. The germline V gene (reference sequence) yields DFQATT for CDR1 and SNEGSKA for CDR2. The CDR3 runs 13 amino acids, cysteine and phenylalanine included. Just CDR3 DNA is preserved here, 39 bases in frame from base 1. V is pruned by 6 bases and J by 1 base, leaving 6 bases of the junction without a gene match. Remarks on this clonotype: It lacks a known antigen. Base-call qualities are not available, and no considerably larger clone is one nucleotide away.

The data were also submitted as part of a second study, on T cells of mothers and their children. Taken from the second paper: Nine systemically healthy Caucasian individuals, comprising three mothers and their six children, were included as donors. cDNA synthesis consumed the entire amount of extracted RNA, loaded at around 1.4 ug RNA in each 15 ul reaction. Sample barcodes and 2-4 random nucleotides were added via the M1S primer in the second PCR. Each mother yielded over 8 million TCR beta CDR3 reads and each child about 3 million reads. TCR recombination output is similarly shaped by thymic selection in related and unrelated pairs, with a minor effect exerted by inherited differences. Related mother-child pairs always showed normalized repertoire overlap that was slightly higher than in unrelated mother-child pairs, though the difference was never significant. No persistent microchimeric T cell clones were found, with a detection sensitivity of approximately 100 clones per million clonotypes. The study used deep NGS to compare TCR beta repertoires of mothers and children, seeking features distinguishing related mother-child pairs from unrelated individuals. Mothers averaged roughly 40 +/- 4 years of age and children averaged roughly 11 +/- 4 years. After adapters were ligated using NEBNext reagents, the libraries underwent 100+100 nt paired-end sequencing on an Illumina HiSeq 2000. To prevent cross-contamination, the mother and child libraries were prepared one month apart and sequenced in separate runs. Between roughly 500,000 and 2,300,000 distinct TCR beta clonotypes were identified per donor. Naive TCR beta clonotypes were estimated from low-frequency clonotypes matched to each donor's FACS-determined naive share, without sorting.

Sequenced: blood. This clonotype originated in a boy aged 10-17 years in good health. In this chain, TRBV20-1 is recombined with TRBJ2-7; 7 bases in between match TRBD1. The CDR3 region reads CSALRGQSYEQYF. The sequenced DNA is TGCAGTGCCCTAAGGGGACAGTCCTACGAGCAGTACTTC.